This TCR beta chain was sequenced during a study of T cell repertoires in cytomegalovirus infection. Across the study: Peptides in the study included HLA-C-restricted and HLA-B-restricted CMV epitopes. Shared public TCR beta signatures pointed to both CMV infection and a matching HLA type. The study, taken as a whole, reports: The ex vivo response showed dominance by HLA-C-restricted CMV-specific TCR beta clonotypes. CMV carriers having the relevant HLA were flagged by cumulative public TCR beta family frequency.

The V gene lost 5 bases and the J gene lost 6 bases, with 12 bases spanning the gap. This CDR3 region has 13 residues. TCRdb used MiXCR to reprocess the reads, holding one entry per CDR3 protein. The sample consists of about 900,000 distinct CDR3 sequences, less than 35% of them appearing once. This clonotype was picked up one time. Its antigen is undetermined. The TCR originated in a human donor in good health (CMV status not recorded). Some clones in this sample may be carry-over from other donors' samples. Sequences were derived from cultured CD8+ T cells from PBMCs, sampled from culture after CMV antigen stimulation. This sequence joins TRBV12-3 or TRBV12-4 and TRBJ2-3; D ambiguous. The CDR3: CASSQRAVDTQYF. CDR3 in DNA: TGTGCCAGCAGTCAACGGGCAGTGGATACGCAGTATTTT.